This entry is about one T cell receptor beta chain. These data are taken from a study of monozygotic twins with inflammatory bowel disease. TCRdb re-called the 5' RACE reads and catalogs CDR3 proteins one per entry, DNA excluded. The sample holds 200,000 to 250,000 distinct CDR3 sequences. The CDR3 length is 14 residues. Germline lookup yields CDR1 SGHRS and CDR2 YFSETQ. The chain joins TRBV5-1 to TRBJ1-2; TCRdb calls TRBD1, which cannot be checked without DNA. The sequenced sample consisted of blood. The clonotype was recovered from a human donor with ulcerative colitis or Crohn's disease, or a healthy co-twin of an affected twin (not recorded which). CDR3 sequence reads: CASSSFTGGHGYTF.